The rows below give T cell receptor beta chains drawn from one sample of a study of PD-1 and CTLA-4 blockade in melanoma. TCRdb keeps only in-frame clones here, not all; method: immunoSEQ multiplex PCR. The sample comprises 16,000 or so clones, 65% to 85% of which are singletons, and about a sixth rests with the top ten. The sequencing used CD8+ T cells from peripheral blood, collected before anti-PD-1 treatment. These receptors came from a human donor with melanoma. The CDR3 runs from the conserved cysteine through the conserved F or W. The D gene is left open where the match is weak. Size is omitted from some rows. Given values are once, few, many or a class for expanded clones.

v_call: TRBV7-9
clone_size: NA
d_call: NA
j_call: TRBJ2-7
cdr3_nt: TGTGCCAGCAGCAGTTACGAGCAGTACTTC
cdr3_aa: CASSSYEQYF

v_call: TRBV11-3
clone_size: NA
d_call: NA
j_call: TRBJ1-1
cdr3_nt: TGTGCCAGCAGTTTCAGGGAGAACACTGAAGCTTTCTTT
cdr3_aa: CASSFRENTEAFF

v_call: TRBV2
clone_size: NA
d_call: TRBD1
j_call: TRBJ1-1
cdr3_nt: TGTGCCAGCACCGGACGGGACAGCTTGAACACTGAAGCTTTCTTT
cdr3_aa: CASTGRDSLNTEAFF

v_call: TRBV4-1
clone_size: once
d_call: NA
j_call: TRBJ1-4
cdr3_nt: TGCGCCAGCAGCCAAGGACGAGGTCAGGAATATGAAAAACTGTTTTTT
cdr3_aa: CASSQGRGQEYEKLFF

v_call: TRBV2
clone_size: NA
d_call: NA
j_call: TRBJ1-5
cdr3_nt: TGTGCCTCTGAGCCGGGGAGACTAAGCAATCAGCCCCAGCATTTT
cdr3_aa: CASEPGRLSNQPQHF

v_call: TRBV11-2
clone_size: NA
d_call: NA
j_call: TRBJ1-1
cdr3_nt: TGTGCCAGCAGCTCCGAGGGGATGAACACTGAAGCTTTCTTT
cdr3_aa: CASSSEGMNTEAFF

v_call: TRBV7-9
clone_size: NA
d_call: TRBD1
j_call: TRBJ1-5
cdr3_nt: TGTGCCAGCAGCTTAGGGGGACAGGGCTGGAATCAGCCCCAGCATTTT
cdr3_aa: CASSLGGQGWNQPQHF

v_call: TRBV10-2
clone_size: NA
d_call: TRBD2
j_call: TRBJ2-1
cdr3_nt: TGCGCCAGCAACTCACTAGCGGGAGGGTACAATGAGCAGTTCTTC
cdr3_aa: CASNSLAGGYNEQFF

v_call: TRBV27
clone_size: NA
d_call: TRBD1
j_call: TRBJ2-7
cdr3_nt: TGTGCCAGCAAGAGGGACAGGGCCTCCTACGAGCAGTACTTC
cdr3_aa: CASKRDRASYEQYF

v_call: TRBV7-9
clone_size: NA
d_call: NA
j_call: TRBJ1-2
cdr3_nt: TGTGCCAGCAGCGCAGCCGGGGCAGAGGGCTACACCTTC
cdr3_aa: CASSAAGAEGYTF

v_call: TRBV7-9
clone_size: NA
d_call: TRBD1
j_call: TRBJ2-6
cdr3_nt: TGTGCCAGCAGCGTAAGGGACAGGGCAAACTCTGGGGCCAACGTCCTGACTTTC
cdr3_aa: CASSVRDRANSGANVLTF

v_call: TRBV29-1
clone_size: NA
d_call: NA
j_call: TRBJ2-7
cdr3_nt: TGCAGCGTTGAAGATCAAGTCGGTTACGAGCAGTACTTC
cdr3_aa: CSVEDQVGYEQYF

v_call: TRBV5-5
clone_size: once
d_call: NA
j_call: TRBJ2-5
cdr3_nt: TGTGCCAGCAGCTTATATCGGGGGGCGGGAGAGACCCAGTACTTC
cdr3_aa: CASSLYRGAGETQYF

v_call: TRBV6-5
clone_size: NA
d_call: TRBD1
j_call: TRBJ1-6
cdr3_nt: TGTGCCAGCAGTCTTTCAGGGGGCGTAAATTCACCCCTCCACTTT
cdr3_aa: CASSLSGGVNSPLHF

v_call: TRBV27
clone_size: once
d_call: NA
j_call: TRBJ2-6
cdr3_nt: TGTGCCAGCAGTACCTTCGAGGGGTCTGGGGCCAACGTCCTGACTTTC
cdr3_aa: CASSTFEGSGANVLTF

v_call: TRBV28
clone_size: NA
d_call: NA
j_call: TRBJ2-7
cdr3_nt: TGTGCCAGCAGCGCGAGCCTTCAGGGAAACGAGCAGTACTTC
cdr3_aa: CASSASLQGNEQYF

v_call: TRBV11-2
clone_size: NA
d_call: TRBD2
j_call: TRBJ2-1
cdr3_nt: TGTGCCAGCTGCCGGGAGGGCATTAAGAATGAGCAGTTCTTC
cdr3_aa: CASCREGIKNEQFF

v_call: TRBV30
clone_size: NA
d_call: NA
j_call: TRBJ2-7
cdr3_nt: TGTGCCTGGGAGGCCTCAGAGACAGGCTACGAGCAGTACTTC
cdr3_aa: CAWEASETGYEQYF

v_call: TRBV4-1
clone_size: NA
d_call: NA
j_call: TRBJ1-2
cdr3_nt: TGCGCCAGCAGCCCCGGCCGGGGGATCGGTGGCTACACCTTC
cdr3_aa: CASSPGRGIGGYTF

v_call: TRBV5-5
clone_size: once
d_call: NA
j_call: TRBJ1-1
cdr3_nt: TGTGCCAGCAGCTTAAACAGGGAGTTCACTGAAGCTTTCTTT
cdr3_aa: CASSLNREFTEAFF

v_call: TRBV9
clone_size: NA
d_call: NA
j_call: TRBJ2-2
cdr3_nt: TGTGCCAGCAGCGCCGCACCGGAATCCTGGGGCACCGGGGAGCTGTTTTTT
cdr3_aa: CASSAAPESWGTGELFF

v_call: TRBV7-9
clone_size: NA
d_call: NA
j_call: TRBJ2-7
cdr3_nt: TGTGCCAGCAGCCAGTCGGTAGCTTACGAGCAGTACTTC
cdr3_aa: CASSQSVAYEQYF

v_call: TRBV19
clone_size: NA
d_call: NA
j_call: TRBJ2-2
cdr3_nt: TGTGCCAGTAGTATAGGGGGACACCCAGTCCCCGGGGAGCTGTTTTTT
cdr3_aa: CASSIGGHPVPGELFF

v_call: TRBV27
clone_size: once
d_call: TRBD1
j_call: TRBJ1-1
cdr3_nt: TGTGCCAGCAGTACCCGACAGGGGGCGCGTGGCACTGAAGCTTTCTTT
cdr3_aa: CASSTRQGARGTEAFF

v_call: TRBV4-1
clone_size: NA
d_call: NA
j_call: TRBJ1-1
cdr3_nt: TGCGCCAGCAGCCAAGTTTCAGGGAACACTGAAGCTTTCTTT
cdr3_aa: CASSQVSGNTEAFF

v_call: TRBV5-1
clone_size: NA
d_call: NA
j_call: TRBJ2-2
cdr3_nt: TGCGCCAGCAGCCCCAGCCGACAGGTCGCGAACACCGGGGAGCTGTTTTTT
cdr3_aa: CASSPSRQVANTGELFF

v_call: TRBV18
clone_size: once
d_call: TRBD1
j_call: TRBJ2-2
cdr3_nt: TGTGCCAGCTCACCTATGACAGGGGGCGAGTACACCGGGGAGCTGTTTTTT
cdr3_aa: CASSPMTGGEYTGELFF

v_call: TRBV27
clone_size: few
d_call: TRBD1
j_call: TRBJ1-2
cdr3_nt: TGTGCCAGCAGTTTCACCCGGGACAGCTACTATGGCTACACCTTC
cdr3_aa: CASSFTRDSYYGYTF

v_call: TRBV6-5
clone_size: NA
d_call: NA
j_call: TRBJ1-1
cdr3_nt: TGTGCCAGCAGCCTGGGACGGGGGAGCACTGAAGCTTTCTTT
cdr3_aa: CASSLGRGSTEAFF

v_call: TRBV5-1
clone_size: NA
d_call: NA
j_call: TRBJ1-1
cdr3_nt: TGCGCCAGCAGCTTGGCGCCGAGAACTGAAGCTTTCTTT
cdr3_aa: CASSLAPRTEAFF

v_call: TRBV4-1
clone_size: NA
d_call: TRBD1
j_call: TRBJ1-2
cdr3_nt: TGCGCCAGCAGCCACAGGACAGGGGAAGGCTACACCTTC
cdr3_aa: CASSHRTGEGYTF

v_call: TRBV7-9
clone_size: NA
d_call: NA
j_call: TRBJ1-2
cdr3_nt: TGTGCCAGCAGCTCAGGGACCTATGGCTACACCTTC
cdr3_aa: CASSSGTYGYTF

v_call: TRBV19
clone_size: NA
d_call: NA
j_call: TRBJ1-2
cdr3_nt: TGTGCCAGTAGTATCTTCCATACCAATGGCTACACCTTC
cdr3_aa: CASSIFHTNGYTF

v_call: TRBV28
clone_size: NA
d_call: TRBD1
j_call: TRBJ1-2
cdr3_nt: TGTGCCAGCAGTCACTATTTGACAGGGGAAGATGGCTACACCTTC
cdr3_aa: CASSHYLTGEDGYTF

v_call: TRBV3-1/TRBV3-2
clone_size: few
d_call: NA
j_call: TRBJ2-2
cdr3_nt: TGTGCCAGCAGCCAAGAAGACGGGGGAGATTACACCGGGGAGCTGTTTTTT
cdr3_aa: CASSQEDGGDYTGELFF

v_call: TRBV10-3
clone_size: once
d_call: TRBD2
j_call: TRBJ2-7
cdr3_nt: TGTGCCATCACCCAGGGAGGGACCTACGAGCAGTACTTC
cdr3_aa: CAITQGGTYEQYF

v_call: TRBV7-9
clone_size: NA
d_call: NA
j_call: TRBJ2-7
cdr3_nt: TGTGCCAGCAGCTTAGGGGGTATCGCGTACGAGCAGTACTTC
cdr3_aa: CASSLGGIAYEQYF

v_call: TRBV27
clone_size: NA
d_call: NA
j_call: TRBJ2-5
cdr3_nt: TGTGCCAGCATCCCGGTTGGGGGTGTAGTCGGAGAGACCCAGTACTTC
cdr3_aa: CASIPVGGVVGETQYF

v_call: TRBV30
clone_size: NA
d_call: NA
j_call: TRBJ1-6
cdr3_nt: TGTGCCTGGAGAGTTGACAGGTCGAATTCACCCCTCCACTTT
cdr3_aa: CAWRVDRSNSPLHF

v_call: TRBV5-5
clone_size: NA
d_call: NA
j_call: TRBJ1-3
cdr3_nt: TGTGCCAGCAGCTTGAGTCTAGCTGGAAACACCATATATTTT
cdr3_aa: CASSLSLAGNTIYF

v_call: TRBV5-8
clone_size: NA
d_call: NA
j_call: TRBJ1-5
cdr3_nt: TGTGCCAGCAGTCGCCGACAGGCCAATCAGCCCCAGCATTTT
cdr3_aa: CASSRRQANQPQHF

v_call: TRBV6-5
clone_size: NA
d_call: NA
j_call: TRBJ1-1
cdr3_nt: TGTGCCAGCAGTTACGGATTGACAGGGAACACTGAAGCTTTCTTT
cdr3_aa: CASSYGLTGNTEAFF

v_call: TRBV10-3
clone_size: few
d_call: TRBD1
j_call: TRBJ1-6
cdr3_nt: TGTGCCATCAGTGAGTCGGGACAGGGGGATTCACCCCTCCACTTT
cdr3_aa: CAISESGQGDSPLHF

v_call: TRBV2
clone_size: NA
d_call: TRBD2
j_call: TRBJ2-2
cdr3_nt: TGTGCCAGCAGCGTACTAGCGGGGAGATCCGGGGAGCTGTTTTTT
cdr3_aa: CASSVLAGRSGELFF

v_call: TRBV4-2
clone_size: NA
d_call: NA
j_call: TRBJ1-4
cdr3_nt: TGTGCCAGCAGCCAAGGATCGGCTAATAATGAAAAACTGTTTTTT
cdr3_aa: CASSQGSANNEKLFF

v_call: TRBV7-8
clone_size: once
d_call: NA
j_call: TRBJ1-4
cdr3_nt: TGTGCCAGCAGCTTAGAGGTGGGAAAACTGTTTTTT
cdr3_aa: CASSLEVGKLFF

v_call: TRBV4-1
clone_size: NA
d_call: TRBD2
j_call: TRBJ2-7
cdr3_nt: TGCGCCAGCAGCCAGAGACTAGCGAACTACGAGCAGTACTTC
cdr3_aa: CASSQRLANYEQYF

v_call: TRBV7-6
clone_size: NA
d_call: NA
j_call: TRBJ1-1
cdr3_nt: TGTGCCAGCAGCTTAGCCAACCTGGGCAGGGGTACCACTGAAGCTTTCTTT
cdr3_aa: CASSLANLGRGTTEAFF

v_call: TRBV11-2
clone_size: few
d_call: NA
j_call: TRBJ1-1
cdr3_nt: TGTGCCAGCAGCTTAGGCGCCCTCACTGAAGCTTTCTTT
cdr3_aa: CASSLGALTEAFF

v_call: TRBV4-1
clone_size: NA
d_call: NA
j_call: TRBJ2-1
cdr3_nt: TGCGCCAGCAGCCAAGGAGACTGGAATGAGCAGTTCTTC
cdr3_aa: CASSQGDWNEQFF

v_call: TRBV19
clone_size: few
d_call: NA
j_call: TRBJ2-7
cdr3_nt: TGTGCCAGTAGTCCAGGGCGGGTAAACGAGCAGTACTTC
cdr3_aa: CASSPGRVNEQYF

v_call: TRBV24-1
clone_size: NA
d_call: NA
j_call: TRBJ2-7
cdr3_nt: TGTGCCACCGGGCCACCTCCATTTACCTACGAGCAGTACTTC
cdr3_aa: CATGPPPFTYEQYF

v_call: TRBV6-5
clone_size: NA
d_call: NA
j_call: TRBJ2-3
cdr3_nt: TGTGCCAGCAGTTACTCGATCAGGGCCGAAGATACGCAGTATTTT
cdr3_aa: CASSYSIRAEDTQYF

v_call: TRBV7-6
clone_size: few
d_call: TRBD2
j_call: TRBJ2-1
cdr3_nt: TGTGCCAGCAGCCCTGGGCTAGCGGGAGGGCCTGAGCAGTTCTTC
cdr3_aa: CASSPGLAGGPEQFF

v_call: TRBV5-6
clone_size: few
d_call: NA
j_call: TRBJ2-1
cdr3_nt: TGTGCCAGCAGCTTCCGGGGCCAACCCTACAATGAGCAGTTCTTC
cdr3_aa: CASSFRGQPYNEQFF

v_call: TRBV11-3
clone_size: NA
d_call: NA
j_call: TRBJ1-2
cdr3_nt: TGTGCCAGCAGGATTAGGGGATCTAACTATGGCTACACCTTC
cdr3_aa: CASRIRGSNYGYTF

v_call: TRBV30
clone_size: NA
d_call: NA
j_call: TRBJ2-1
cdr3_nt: TGTGCCTGGAGTGCCAATGAGCAGTTCTTC
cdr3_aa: CAWSANEQFF